The present T cell receptor beta chain was sequenced within a study of shared clonotypes between healthy human individuals. Study-wide points: Some clonotypes were shared by all four sorted-subset donors, while others were not shared. The non-shared ones had lower generation probabilities than the shared ones. Few donors limited the genetic and exposure-history diversity represented. Sampling included only blood; tissue repertoires likely differ.

Sequenced by immunoSEQ multiplex PCR; TCRdb stores in-frame clones only, minus some. The table includes approximately 1.1 million clones, 75% to 80% detected once. As to this clone: Its antigen is not known.

Germline V gene sequence: CDR1 SGHRS, CDR2 YFSETQ. The ends were cut back, 6 bases at V and 8 bases at J, with 18 bases in the middle. The CDR3 sequence is 14 residues long. Sequenced material: memory CD4+ T cells from PBMCs. The subset here: CD45RA-negative fraction. This chain uses TRBV5-1 with TRBJ2-1, with D unresolved. This clonotype originated in a man in his late teens or twenties in good health. Some clones in this sample may be carry-over from other donors' samples. The CDR3 loop reads CASMPSTPDDEQFF. The CDR3 DNA reads as TGCGCCAGCATGCCTTCAACCCCAGACGATGAGCAGTTCTTC. Filled out from reference TRBV5-1 and TRBJ2-1, the complete variable domain reads KAGVTQTPRYLIKTRGQQVTLSCSPISGHRSVSWYQQTPGQGLQFLFEYFSETQRNKGNFPGRFSGRQFSNSRSEMNVSTLELGDSALYLCASMPSTPDDEQFFGPGTRLTVL.